This is a list of T cell receptor beta chains from one sample in a study of blood T cells in healthy people across ages. Using its own MiXCR run on the 5' RACE reads, TCRdb lists one record per CDR3 protein. Of about 1.8 million distinct CDR3 sequences in the sample, around 50% were seen once. Sequenced material: blood. Source of these receptors: a woman aged 40 to 50 in good health. The CDR3 runs from the conserved cysteine through the conserved F or W. The D gene is left open where the match is weak.

CDR3aa: CASSLRGDAQETQYF; v_gene: TRBV7-2; j_gene: TRBJ2-5; d_gene: -; len: 15
CDR3aa: CSAYPSDRAKNIQYF; v_gene: TRBV20-1; j_gene: TRBJ2-4; d_gene: -; len: 15
CDR3aa: CASSLAGYSYNEQFF; v_gene: TRBV7-2; j_gene: TRBJ2-1; d_gene: -; len: 15
CDR3aa: CASSLVPSFSSYNEQFF; v_gene: TRBV11-2; j_gene: TRBJ2-1; d_gene: -; len: 17
CDR3aa: CASSPTISYEQYF; v_gene: TRBV4-1; j_gene: TRBJ2-7; d_gene: -; len: 13
CDR3aa: CASSTSDSGANVLTF; v_gene: TRBV7-3; j_gene: TRBJ2-6; d_gene: -; len: 15
CDR3aa: CASSEPNGGGNLYNEQYF; v_gene: TRBV2; j_gene: TRBJ2-7; d_gene: TRBD2; len: 18
CDR3aa: CSARGNRESFEQYF; v_gene: TRBV20-1; j_gene: -; d_gene: -; len: 14
CDR3aa: CASSQDGGTYTDTQYF; v_gene: TRBV4-3; j_gene: TRBJ2-3; d_gene: -; len: 16
CDR3aa: CASSSSPASSGGYTF; v_gene: TRBV9; j_gene: TRBJ1-2; d_gene: -; len: 15
CDR3aa: CSASLQRDEQYF; v_gene: TRBV20-1; j_gene: TRBJ2-7; d_gene: -; len: 12
CDR3aa: CASMEWVGETQYF; v_gene: TRBV10-2; j_gene: -; d_gene: -; len: 13
CDR3aa: CASSATGIMNTEAFF; v_gene: TRBV2; j_gene: TRBJ1-1; d_gene: -; len: 15
CDR3aa: CASSEDRQASTETQYF; v_gene: TRBV5-1; j_gene: TRBJ2-3; d_gene: -; len: 16
CDR3aa: CASSKQGAETQYF; v_gene: TRBV4-3; j_gene: TRBJ2-5; d_gene: TRBD1; len: 13
CDR3aa: CASGWSPGTASYEQYF; v_gene: TRBV6-2/TRBV6-3; j_gene: TRBJ2-7; d_gene: TRBD1; len: 16
CDR3aa: CASGEPGLALNEQFF; v_gene: TRBV6-2/TRBV6-3; j_gene: TRBJ2-1; d_gene: TRBD2; len: 15
CDR3aa: CASSVLGLTSTDTQYF; v_gene: TRBV9; j_gene: TRBJ2-3; d_gene: -; len: 16
CDR3aa: CASSKPRGGEFF; v_gene: TRBV6-5; j_gene: TRBJ2-1; d_gene: -; len: 12
CDR3aa: CSVDIEQKDSKETQYF; v_gene: TRBV29-1; j_gene: TRBJ2-5; d_gene: -; len: 16
CDR3aa: CASSLDDRDTQYF; v_gene: TRBV7-2; j_gene: TRBJ2-3; d_gene: -; len: 13
CDR3aa: CASSLGTGGGETQYF; v_gene: TRBV7-2; j_gene: TRBJ2-5; d_gene: TRBD1; len: 15
CDR3aa: CSAGNGTYNEQYF; v_gene: TRBV20-1; j_gene: -; d_gene: -; len: 13
CDR3aa: CASSQGTGTGAYNEQFF; v_gene: TRBV4-3; j_gene: TRBJ2-1; d_gene: -; len: 17
CDR3aa: CASSMEEALVLDTQYF; v_gene: TRBV12-3/TRBV12-4; j_gene: TRBJ2-3; d_gene: -; len: 16
CDR3aa: CASSLVGQGEGKLFF; v_gene: TRBV7-2; j_gene: TRBJ1-4; d_gene: -; len: 15
CDR3aa: CASDPGPGTTNEKLFF; v_gene: TRBV2; j_gene: TRBJ1-4; d_gene: -; len: 16
CDR3aa: CSVAGGEQYF; v_gene: TRBV29-1; j_gene: TRBJ2-7; d_gene: -; len: 10
CDR3aa: CSARVASTYGYTF; v_gene: TRBV20-1; j_gene: TRBJ1-2; d_gene: -; len: 13
CDR3aa: CASSLVVAGDNEQFF; v_gene: TRBV5-1; j_gene: TRBJ2-1; d_gene: TRBD2; len: 15
CDR3aa: CASSPGTISYNEQYF; v_gene: TRBV7-3; j_gene: -; d_gene: TRBD2; len: 15
CDR3aa: CASSQDGGFGNTIYF; v_gene: TRBV4-3; j_gene: TRBJ1-3; d_gene: -; len: 15
CDR3aa: CASSRLAGAGVETQYF; v_gene: TRBV12-1; j_gene: TRBJ2-5; d_gene: -; len: 16
CDR3aa: CASSFFLTGGRDSPLHF; v_gene: TRBV27; j_gene: TRBJ1-6; d_gene: TRBD1; len: 17
CDR3aa: CASSRLAGSGANVLTF; v_gene: TRBV5-1; j_gene: TRBJ2-6; d_gene: TRBD2; len: 16
CDR3aa: CSARGGSVLEQYF; v_gene: TRBV20-1; j_gene: -; d_gene: -; len: 13
CDR3aa: CASSQSAGTGGQETQYF; v_gene: TRBV3-1; j_gene: TRBJ2-5; d_gene: TRBD2; len: 17
CDR3aa: CASSRKAGGLYNEQFF; v_gene: TRBV6-5; j_gene: TRBJ2-1; d_gene: TRBD2; len: 16
CDR3aa: CSNRQGAVNEQFF; v_gene: TRBV20-1; j_gene: TRBJ2-1; d_gene: TRBD1; len: 13
CDR3aa: CASSSGGMIDEQFF; v_gene: TRBV6-6; j_gene: TRBJ2-1; d_gene: -; len: 14
CDR3aa: CASSFPGTAFSYEQYF; v_gene: TRBV7-9; j_gene: TRBJ2-7; d_gene: TRBD1; len: 16
CDR3aa: CASSNGTSPLEQFF; v_gene: TRBV21-1; j_gene: TRBJ2-1; d_gene: -; len: 14
CDR3aa: CASSLVGSWLTSTDTQYF; v_gene: TRBV7-2; j_gene: TRBJ2-3; d_gene: -; len: 18
CDR3aa: CAIGEMGTGELFF; v_gene: TRBV10-3; j_gene: TRBJ2-2; d_gene: -; len: 13
CDR3aa: CASSLYSSGGQETQYF; v_gene: TRBV5-1; j_gene: -; d_gene: TRBD2; len: 16
CDR3aa: CASSFTRDTGELFF; v_gene: TRBV7-3; j_gene: TRBJ2-2; d_gene: -; len: 14
CDR3aa: CASSYNILGSTDTQYF; v_gene: TRBV6-5; j_gene: TRBJ2-3; d_gene: -; len: 16
CDR3aa: CAISEGERREQYF; v_gene: TRBV10-3; j_gene: TRBJ2-7; d_gene: -; len: 13
CDR3aa: CASSKDRRTPETQYF; v_gene: TRBV21-1; j_gene: TRBJ2-5; d_gene: -; len: 15
CDR3aa: CASSKENGVNEQYF; v_gene: TRBV21-1; j_gene: -; d_gene: -; len: 14
CDR3aa: CSSGGQAWGNEQFF; v_gene: TRBV29-1; j_gene: TRBJ2-1; d_gene: -; len: 14
CDR3aa: CASSNPPTDTQYF; v_gene: TRBV6-2/TRBV6-3; j_gene: TRBJ2-3; d_gene: -; len: 13
CDR3aa: CSARPGLAKNIQYF; v_gene: TRBV20-1; j_gene: TRBJ2-4; d_gene: -; len: 14